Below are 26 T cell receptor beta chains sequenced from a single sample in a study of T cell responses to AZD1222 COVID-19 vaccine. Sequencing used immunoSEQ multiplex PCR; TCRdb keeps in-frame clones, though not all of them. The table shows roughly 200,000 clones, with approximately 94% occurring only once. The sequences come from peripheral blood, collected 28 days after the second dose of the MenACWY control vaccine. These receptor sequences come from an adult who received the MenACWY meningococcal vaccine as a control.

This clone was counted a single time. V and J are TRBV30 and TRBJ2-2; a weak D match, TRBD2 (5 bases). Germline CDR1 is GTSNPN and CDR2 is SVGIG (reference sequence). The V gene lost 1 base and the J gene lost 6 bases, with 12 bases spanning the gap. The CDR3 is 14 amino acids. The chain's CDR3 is CAWSATKRAGELFF. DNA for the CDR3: TGTGCCTGGAGTGCAACCAAGAGGGCCGGGGAGCTGTTTTTT.

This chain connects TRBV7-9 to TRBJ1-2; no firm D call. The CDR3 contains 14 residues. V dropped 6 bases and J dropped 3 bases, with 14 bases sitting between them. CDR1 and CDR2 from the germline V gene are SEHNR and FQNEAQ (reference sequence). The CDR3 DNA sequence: TGTGCCAGCAGTGGGGAAGGGCGCGACTATGGCTACACCTTC. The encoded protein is CASSGEGRDYGYTF.

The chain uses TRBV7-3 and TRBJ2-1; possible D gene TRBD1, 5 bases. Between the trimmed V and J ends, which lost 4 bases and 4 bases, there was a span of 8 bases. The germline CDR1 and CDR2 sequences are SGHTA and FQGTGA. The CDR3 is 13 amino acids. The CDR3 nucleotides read TGTGCCAGCAGCTCCAGGGTTTACAATGAGCAGTTCTTC. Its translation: CASSSRVYNEQFF. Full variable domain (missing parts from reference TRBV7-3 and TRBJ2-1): GAGVSQTPSNKVTEKGKYVELRCDPISGHTALYWYRQSLGQGPEFLIYFQGTGAADDSGLPNDRFFAVRPEGSVSTLKIQRTERGDSAVYLCASSSRVYNEQFFGPGTRLTVL.

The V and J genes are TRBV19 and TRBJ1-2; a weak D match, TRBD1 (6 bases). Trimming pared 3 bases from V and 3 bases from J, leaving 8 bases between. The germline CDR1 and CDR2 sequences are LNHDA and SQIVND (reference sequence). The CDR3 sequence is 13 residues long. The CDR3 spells CASSIQGYYGYTF. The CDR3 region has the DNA TGTGCCAGTAGTATCCAGGGGTACTATGGCTACACCTTC.

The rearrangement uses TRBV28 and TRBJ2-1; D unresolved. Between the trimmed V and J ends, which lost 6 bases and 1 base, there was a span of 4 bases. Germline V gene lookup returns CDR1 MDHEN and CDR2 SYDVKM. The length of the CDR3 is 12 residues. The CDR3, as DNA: TGTGCCAGCAGCTTGTCCTACAATGAGCAGTTCTTC. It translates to CASSLSYNEQFF.

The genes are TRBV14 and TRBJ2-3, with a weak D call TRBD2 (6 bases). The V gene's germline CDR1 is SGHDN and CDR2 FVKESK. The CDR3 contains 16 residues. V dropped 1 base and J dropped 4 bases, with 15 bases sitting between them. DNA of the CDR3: TGTGCCAGCAGCCAAGGTGGCGGGATAGCCGCAGATACGCAGTATTTT. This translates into CASSQGGGIAADTQYF.

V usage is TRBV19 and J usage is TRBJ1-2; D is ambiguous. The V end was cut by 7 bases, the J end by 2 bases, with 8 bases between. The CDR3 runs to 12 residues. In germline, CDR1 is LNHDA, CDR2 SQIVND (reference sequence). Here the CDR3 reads CASTAENYGYTF. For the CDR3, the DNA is TGTGCCAGTACGGCCGAGAACTATGGCTACACCTTC.

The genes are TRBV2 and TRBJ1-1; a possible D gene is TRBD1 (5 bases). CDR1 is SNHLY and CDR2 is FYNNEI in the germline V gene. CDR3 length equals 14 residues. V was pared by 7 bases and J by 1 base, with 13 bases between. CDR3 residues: CASTRTGGNTEAFF. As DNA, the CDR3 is TGTGCCAGCACCAGGACTGGGGGGAACACTGAAGCTTTCTTT.

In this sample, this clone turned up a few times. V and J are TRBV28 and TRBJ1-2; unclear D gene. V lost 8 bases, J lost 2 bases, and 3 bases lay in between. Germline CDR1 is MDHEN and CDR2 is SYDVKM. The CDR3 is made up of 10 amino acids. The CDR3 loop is CASGNYGYTF. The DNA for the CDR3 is TGTGCCAGCGGAAACTATGGCTACACCTTC.

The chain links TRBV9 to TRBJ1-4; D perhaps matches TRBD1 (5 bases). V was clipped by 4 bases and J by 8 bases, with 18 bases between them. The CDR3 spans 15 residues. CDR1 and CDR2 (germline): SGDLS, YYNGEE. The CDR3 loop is CASSPRTGEREKLFF. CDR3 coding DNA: TGTGCCAGCAGCCCCCGGACGGGGGAGCGCGAAAAACTGTTTTTT.

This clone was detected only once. As DNA, the CDR3 is TGTGCCAGCAGCTTACCCCGGGGGGTTTCACCCCTCCACTTT. It specifies CASSLPRGVSPLHF. This chain joins TRBV7-9 and TRBJ1-6, with D possibly being TRBD1 (5 bases). V gave up 2 bases and J gave up 9 bases, with 11 bases separating them. The germline V gene encodes CDR1 SEHNR and CDR2 FQNEAQ (reference sequence). This CDR3 comprises 14 residues.

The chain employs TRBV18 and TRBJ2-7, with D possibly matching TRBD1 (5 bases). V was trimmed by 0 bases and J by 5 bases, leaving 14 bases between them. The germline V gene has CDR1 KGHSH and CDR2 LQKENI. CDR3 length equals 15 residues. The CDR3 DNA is TGTGCCAGCTCACCACCGATCGGCAGGGCTCACGAGCAGTACTTC. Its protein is CASSPPIGRAHEQYF. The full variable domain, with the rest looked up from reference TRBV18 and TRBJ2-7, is NAGVMQNPRHLVRRRGQEARLRCSPMKGHSHVYWYRQLPEEGLKFMVYLQKENIIDESGMPKERFSAEFPKEGPSILRIQQVVRGDSAAYFCASSPPIGRAHEQYFGPGTRLTVT.

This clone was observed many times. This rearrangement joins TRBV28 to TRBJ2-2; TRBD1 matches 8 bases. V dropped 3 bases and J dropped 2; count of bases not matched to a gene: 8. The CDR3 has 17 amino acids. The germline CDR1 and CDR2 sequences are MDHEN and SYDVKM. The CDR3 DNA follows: TGTGCCAGCAGTTTTGTGGAGGACAGGGCTAACACCGGGGAGCTGTTTTTT. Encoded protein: CASSFVEDRANTGELFF. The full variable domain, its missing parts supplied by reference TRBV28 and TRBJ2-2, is DVKVTQSSRYLVKRTGEKVFLECVQDMDHENMFWYRQDPGLGLRLIYFSYDVKMKEKGDIPEGYSVSREKKERFSLILESASTNQTSMYLCASSFVEDRANTGELFFGEGSRLTVL.

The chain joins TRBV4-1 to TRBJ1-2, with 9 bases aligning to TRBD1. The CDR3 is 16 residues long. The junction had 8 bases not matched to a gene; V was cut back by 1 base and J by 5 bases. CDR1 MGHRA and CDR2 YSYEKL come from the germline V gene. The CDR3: CASSQVGQGRRYGYTF. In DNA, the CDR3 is TGCGCCAGCAGCCAAGTAGGACAGGGGCGTAGATATGGCTACACCTTC.

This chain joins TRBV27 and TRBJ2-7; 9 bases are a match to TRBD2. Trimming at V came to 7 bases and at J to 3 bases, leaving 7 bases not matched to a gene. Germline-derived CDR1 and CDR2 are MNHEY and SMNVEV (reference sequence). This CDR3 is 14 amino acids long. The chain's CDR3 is CASKRTSADYEQYF. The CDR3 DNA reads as TGTGCCAGCAAGAGGACTAGCGCGGACTACGAGCAGTACTTC.

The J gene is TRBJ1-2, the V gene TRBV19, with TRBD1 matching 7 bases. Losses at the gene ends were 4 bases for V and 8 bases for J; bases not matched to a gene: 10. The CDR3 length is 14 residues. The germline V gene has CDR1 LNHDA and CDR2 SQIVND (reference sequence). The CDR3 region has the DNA TGTGCCAGTAGTACTCAGGGGGTCTCCTACGGCTACACCTTC. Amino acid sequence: CASSTQGVSYGYTF.

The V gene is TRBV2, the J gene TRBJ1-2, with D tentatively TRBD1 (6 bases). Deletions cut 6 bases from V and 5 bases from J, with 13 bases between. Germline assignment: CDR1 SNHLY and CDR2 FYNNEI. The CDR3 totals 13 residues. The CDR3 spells CASSQDSRYGYTF. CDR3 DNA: TGTGCCAGCAGCCAGGACAGTCGTTATGGCTACACCTTC.

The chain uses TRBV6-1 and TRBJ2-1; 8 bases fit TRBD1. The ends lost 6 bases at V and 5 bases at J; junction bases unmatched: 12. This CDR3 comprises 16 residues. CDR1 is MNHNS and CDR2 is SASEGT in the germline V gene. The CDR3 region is CASSETWTGINNEQFF. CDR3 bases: TGTGCCAGCAGCGAAACCTGGACAGGGATAAACAATGAGCAGTTCTTC.

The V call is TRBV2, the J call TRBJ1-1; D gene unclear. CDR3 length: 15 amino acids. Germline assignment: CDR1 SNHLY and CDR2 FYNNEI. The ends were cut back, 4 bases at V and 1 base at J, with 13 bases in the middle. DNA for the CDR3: TGTGCCAGCAGTGCGCGGGCACAGACGAACACTGAAGCTTTCTTT. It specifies CASSARAQTNTEAFF.

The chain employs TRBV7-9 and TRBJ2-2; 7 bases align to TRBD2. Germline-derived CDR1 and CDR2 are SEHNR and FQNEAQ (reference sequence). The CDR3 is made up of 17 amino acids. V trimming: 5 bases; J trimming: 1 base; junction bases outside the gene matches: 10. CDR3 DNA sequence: TGTGCCAGCAGCCCCGCTTTCGGGGGGAGGAACACCGGGGAGCTGTTTTTT. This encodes CASSPAFGGRNTGELFF.

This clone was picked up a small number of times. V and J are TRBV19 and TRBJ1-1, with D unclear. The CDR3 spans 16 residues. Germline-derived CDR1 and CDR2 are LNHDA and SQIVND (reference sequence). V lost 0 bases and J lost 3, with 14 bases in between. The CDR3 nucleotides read TGTGCCAGTAGTATAGATGAGGAGTCGTGGGACACTGAAGCTTTCTTT. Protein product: CASSIDEESWDTEAFF.

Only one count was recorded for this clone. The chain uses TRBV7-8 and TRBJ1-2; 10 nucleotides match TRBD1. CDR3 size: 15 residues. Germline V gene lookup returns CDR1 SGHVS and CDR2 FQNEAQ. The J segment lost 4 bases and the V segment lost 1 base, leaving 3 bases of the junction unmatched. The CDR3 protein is CASSLETGGGYGYTF. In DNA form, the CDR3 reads TGTGCCAGCAGCTTAGAGACAGGGGGCGGCTATGGCTACACCTTC.

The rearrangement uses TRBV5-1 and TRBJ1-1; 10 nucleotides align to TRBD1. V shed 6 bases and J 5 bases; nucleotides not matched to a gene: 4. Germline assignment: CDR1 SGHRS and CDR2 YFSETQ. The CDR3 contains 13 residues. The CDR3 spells CASNGQGGTEAFF. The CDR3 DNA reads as TGCGCCAGCAACGGACAGGGGGGAACTGAAGCTTTCTTT.

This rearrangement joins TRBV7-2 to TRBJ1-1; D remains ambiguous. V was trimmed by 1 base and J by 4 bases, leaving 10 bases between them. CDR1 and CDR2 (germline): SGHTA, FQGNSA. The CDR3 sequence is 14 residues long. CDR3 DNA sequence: TGTGCCAGCAGCTTAGTGACCCGAGGCACTGAAGCTTTCTTT. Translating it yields CASSLVTRGTEAFF.

The CDR3 is CASSLAGGSSYEQYF. CDR3 nucleotide sequence: TGTGCCAGCAGTTTAGCAGGGGGGAGCTCCTACGAGCAGTACTTC. The gene calls are TRBV28 and TRBJ2-7, with D perhaps matching TRBD1 (7 bases). This CDR3 has 15 residues. Trimming stripped 2 bases from V and 0 bases from J, with 11 bases between. The germline CDR1 and CDR2 sequences are MDHEN and SYDVKM.

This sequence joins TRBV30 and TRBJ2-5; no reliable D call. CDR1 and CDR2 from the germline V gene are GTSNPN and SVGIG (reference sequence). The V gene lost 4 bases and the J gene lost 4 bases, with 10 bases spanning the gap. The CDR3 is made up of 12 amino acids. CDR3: CAWIKVPETQYF. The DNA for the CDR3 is TGTGCCTGGATTAAGGTCCCAGAGACCCAGTACTTC.